This record concerns one TCR beta chain sequence. The germline V and J ends were trimmed by 4 bases and 4 bases, with 11 bases remaining between them. From germline, CDR1 is SGHDN and CDR2 FVKESK. The CDR3 spans 14 residues. Per the original data handling: Estimation of nucleated cell counts relied on the amplification of reference gene primers. Sequencing used immunoSEQ multiplex PCR; TCRdb keeps in-frame clones, though not all of them. V, J and clone size derive from that table, while D and trimming were established from the DNA sequence. Of under 45,000 clones in the sample, around four fifths are singletons; the top ten hold 5% to 6.5%. The data originate from a study of blood T cell repertoires in COVID-19. Study at large: Samples taken during acute and convalescent COVID-19 were collected in the United States, Italy and Spain. PBMCs, B-cell-depleted T cells, or T cells provided the cDNA or gDNA that made up the material.

The chain has TRBV14 and TRBJ2-1, with D perhaps TRBD1 (5 bases). Specimen: peripheral blood. The source of this sequence is a man aged 50 to 60 with active COVID-19. The CDR3 protein is CASSLIDRYNEQFF. The CDR3 nucleotides are TGTGCCAGCAGCCTCATCGACAGATACAATGAGCAGTTCTTC.